This T cell receptor beta chain is drawn from a study of T cells in placental villitis. Regarding the complete study: Two of the control placentae were obtained from preterm deliveries, but no significant pathology was found on examination. The study compared placental TCR-beta repertoires across villitis of unknown etiology, gestational-age-matched unaffected controls, and infectious villitis to test an allograft-versus-infection hypothesis.

As controls, about 10 placentae without villitis were matched to the villitis of unknown etiology cases by gestational age at delivery. Placentae were collected after delivery and underwent gross and histological evaluation before archival tissue selection. Five 10-micron scrolls were cut from each FFPE block, and DNA was isolated using the AllPrep DNA/RNA FFPE Tissue kit. NanoDrop was used to check DNA concentration and purity, while a Bioanalyzer was used to assess RNA quality. The CDR3, cysteine through phenylalanine, is 14 amino acids long. The CDR3 DNA has 42 bases and is translated from base 1. V has 5 bases trimmed and J has 2 bases trimmed; junction bases matching no gene number 6. Looking up the germline V gene (reference sequence) yields CDR1 SEHNR and CDR2 FQNEAQ. The paper as a whole reports these results and caveats: CMV-specific clone frequencies were lower in villitis of unknown etiology than in infectious CMV cases (0.001 vs 0.011), and villitis of unknown etiology did not differ from controls on this measure. Because the paraffin blocks included small amounts of decidua, some of the captured T cells, particularly in controls, may have been decidual rather than villous infiltrates. Sequencing bulk tissue could not tell helper, regulatory or cytotoxic T cells apart, could not separate maternal from fetal T cells, and left out gamma-delta receptors. Higher clonality was observed in villitis of unknown etiology placentae than in controls (median around 0.06 versus 0.006, p=0.0025), a finding indicative of clonal expansion.

TCR-beta CDR3 regions were amplified from genomic DNA with the immunoSEQ v4 bias-controlled multiplex PCR assay, run blinded to group allocation. To estimate nucleated cell and T cell quantities per sample, reference gene primers were included together with the TCR-beta primers. Sequencing of the libraries was performed on an Illumina MiSeq with a 100-cycle paired-end protocol. The authors' pipeline ran thus. Diversity and richness were calculated in immunoSEQ Analyzer software; richness by iChao1, clonality based on Pielou evenness and Shannon diversity (0-1, higher means less diverse). CDR3 amino acid sequences together with their V/J genes were searched in VDJdb for CMV, EBV and influenza A specificities using confidence 3 and substitution 2. TCR-beta amino acid clonotype overlap between villitis of unknown etiology, infectious villitis and control repertoires was assessed with the Morisita-Horn index. What TCRdb holds here is the immuneACCESS table cut down to in-frame rearrangements. Part of the clones is not present; checked against another copy, under half of the missing clones reflect an unresolved V gene, and the others are unexplained. The V and J calls and clone size were taken over from that table, and D and trimming were inferred from the DNA. Counted in this sample were about 240 clones; approximately 96% of them appeared once. 7% to 8% of the sample is in the top ten clones.

This clone was recorded only once. Its antigen target is currently unknown. Within one base of it there is no much larger clone, and no base qualities were kept. The receptor chain draws on TRBV7-9 and TRBJ2-7, with 7 junctional bases fitting TRBD1. The origin of this receptor is a human donor in good health; the placental T cells may come from both mother and fetus. What was sequenced was placental tissue containing maternal and fetal cells. The nucleotide sequence reads as follows: TGTGCCAGCAGCCCTACAGGGGAAACCTACGAGCAGTACTTC. This translates into CASSPTGETYEQYF. The entire variable domain, with the stretches around the CDR3 drawn from the reference TRBV7-9 and TRBJ2-7 proteins, is DTGVSQNPRHKITKRGQNVTFRCDPISEHNRLYWYRQTLGQGPEFLTYFQNEAQLEKSRLLSDRFSAERPKGSFSTLEIQRTEQGDSAMYLCASSPTGETYEQYFGPGTRLTVT.